This T cell receptor (beta chain) was sequenced in a study of blood T cells in healthy people across ages (dated by TCRdb to about 2015). Regarding the complete study: Template switching captured roughly one uniquely barcoded TCR beta cDNA molecule per two T cells in model experiments. The study measured age-related changes in TCR beta repertoire diversity using deep sequencing normalized with unique cDNA molecular identifiers. The donors were divided into four age groups: young (average about 15 years), middle-aged (about 39), aged (around 59) and long-lived (about 84). Donors of different ages were randomly distributed across sequencing lanes to avoid experimental bias. The study analyzed two additional independent replicas of 1 million unique cDNA reads from the same blood draw for two donors, one aged 18 to 30 and one aged 80 or older.

Systemically healthy Caucasian individuals from Russia, 35 to 40 in total and aged about 6 to 95 years, were included as donors. Approximately 11 milliliters of peripheral blood were drawn from each donor into EDTA-treated Vacutainer tubes. Ficoll-Paque density-gradient centrifugation was used to isolate PBMCs, with at least 7 million per sample. Trizol reagent was used to extract total RNA from PBMCs, with at least 6 micrograms per sample. For every donor, flow cytometry on a PBMC aliquot measured the percentage of naive CD45RAhigh/CD27high T cells. The library was generated by 5' RACE. The second PCR ran for about 7 to 11 cycles and used a J-beta primer mix along with a sample-barcoded 5' primer. Each TCR beta cDNA molecule received a unique molecular identifier from a template-switch 5' adaptor carrying 12 random nucleotides. At least 2.5 million CDR3-containing paired-end reads were obtained from each sample. First-strand cDNA synthesis was performed from all RNA using the Mint cDNA synthesis kit, with priming by a TRBC-specific oligonucleotide. Following uracil-DNA glycosylase treatment, a first 18-cycle PCR with universal primers M1SS and BC2_uni_R was performed on all cDNA. Concerning the study's data processing: For normalization, 1 million high-quality reads, each with a distinct molecular identifier, were randomly selected from each sample. Instead of being binned into consensus sequences, reads that shared molecular identifiers were thrown out. MiTCR, with a Q25 quality threshold and the strictest error-elimination algorithm, was used for CDR3 identification, clonotype clustering and error correction. Lower-bound total TCR beta diversity was estimated with a nonparametric unseen species model using Euler transformation. TCRdb reanalyzed the raw reads on its own, using fastp at Q25 for trimming and MiXCR for clone calling, and kept in-frame beta chains. One record per CDR3 amino acid sequence lists the most common genes and DNA. For this entry, the V and J calls and clone size follow TCRdb and not the study's own pipeline. The sample table lists 1,800,000 or so distinct CDR3 sequences, 30% to 40% of them with a count of one. The ten largest clones take up under 30% of the sample.

This clonotype was observed a handful of times. Its specific antigen is unknown. No base quality information exists; no much larger clone differs at one position. The CDR1 and CDR2 encoded by the germline V gene (reference sequence) are DFQATT and SNEGSKA. Including the terminal cysteine and phenylalanine, the CDR3 comprises 11 residues. The only DNA kept is the CDR3, 33 bases in frame from the first base. A distance of 12 bases separates the germline ends of V and J, which lose 5 bases and 7 bases respectively. General conclusions and limits of the study: Estimates of total diversity based on one million sequenced T cells were regarded as lower bounds and as underestimates. Because donor CMV infection status was unknown, age-related changes in expanded clonotypes were potentially confounded. Conclusive comparison of naive and antigen-experienced compartments was prevented by the profiling of bulk unsorted PBMCs. The percentage of naive T cells measured by flow cytometry correlated strongly with observed TCR beta diversity. Compared with the aged group, the long-lived group had more naive CD4+ T cells, fewer expanded clones and increased TCR diversity, suggesting age selection. As age increased, observed TCR beta diversity per million T cells dropped in a roughly linear way, and a significant reduction was already evident by age approximately 40.

The material sequenced was blood. The chain couples TRBV20-1 to TRBJ2-7, with the D call tentatively TRBD1 or TRBD2, each fitting 5 bases. The receptor was derived from a human donor in good health. The nucleotide sequence is TGCAGTGCTCCTGCGAGGGGTGAGCAGTACTTC. This gives the protein CSAPARGEQYF.